Here is one T cell receptor (beta chain) with its context. As yet, its antigen is unknown. The data originate from a study of STAT3 mutations in large granular lymphocyte leukemia. Across the study: Roughly half of the longitudinally sequenced T-LGLL patients carried detectable canonical activating STAT3 mutations. Study outcomes and limitations: In some patients, a small highly pathogenic clone possibly went undetected. Suggested: STAT3 mutation was not the ancestral event for these clonal expansions. At least one immunodominant TCR beta clonotype appeared in every T-cell large granular lymphocyte leukemia patient. Differing intervals and regimens complicate linking therapy response to clone burden.

Clones were read by immunoSEQ multiplex PCR, and TCRdb kept only the in-frame ones, dropping some. The sample has around 10,000 clones; around nine tenths are singletons. Sequencing input: peripheral blood mononuclear cells. This TCR came from a man in his 60s with T-cell large granular lymphocyte leukemia. Some clones in this sample may be carry-over from other donors' samples.

CDR3 residues: CASSLLQGRSYNEQFF. CDR3 nucleotides: TGTGCCAGCAGTCTACTCCAGGGTCGCTCCTACAATGAGCAGTTCTTC. This sequence joins TRBV5-6 and TRBJ2-1; the D gene is possibly TRBD1 (5 bases). Trimming left V 5 bases short and J 0 bases short, with 15 bases between. The CDR3 is 16 amino acids. Germline V CDR1 and CDR2: SGHDT, YYEEEE.